The rows below give T cell receptor beta chains drawn from one sample of a study of spatial heterogeneity in lung cancer. MiXCR was run by TCRdb on the 5' RACE reads, yielding one entry per CDR3 protein. The sample carries 15,000 or so distinct CDR3 sequences, 5% to 7.5% recorded once. The sequencing here drew on PBMCs, taken at follow-up. These receptors were obtained from a male donor with early-stage non-small cell lung cancer. Both conserved end residues are trimmed from each CDR3. D genes are given only for firm matches. Part of the rows lack a size; the others show once, few, many or a class for expanded clones.

size: many
J: TRBJ1-3
V: TRBV7-2
D: TRBD1
CDR3: ASSSGQGARGNTIY

size: many
J: TRBJ1-2
V: TRBV20-1
D: NA
CDR3: SANDIPRNGYT

size: many
J: TRBJ1-1
V: TRBV18
D: NA
CDR3: ASSHDRLNTEAF

size: many
J: TRBJ2-3
V: TRBV4-1
D: NA
CDR3: ASSQGGAGGGTDTQY

size: NA
J: TRBJ2-5
V: TRBV20-1
D: TRBD1
CDR3: SARLGQAQETQY

size: many
J: TRBJ2-7
V: TRBV5-1
D: NA
CDR3: ASSFTTDGGEQY

size: many
J: TRBJ2-1
V: TRBV7-2
D: TRBD2
CDR3: ASSLMLLAGEDEQF

size: NA
J: TRBJ2-7
V: TRBV14
D: NA
CDR3: ASSPTLGRGSYEQY

size: many
J: TRBJ2-1
V: TRBV5-1
D: NA
CDR3: ASSLGPQATYNEQF

size: many
J: TRBJ2-1
V: TRBV5-1
D: NA
CDR3: ASSFLSAANEQF

size: many
J: TRBJ2-7
V: TRBV7-3
D: TRBD1
CDR3: ASSLYGDSTYEQY

size: few
J: TRBJ2-2
V: TRBV20-1
D: NA
CDR3: SARDPRGTSTGELF

size: many
J: TRBJ2-1
V: TRBV7-9
D: TRBD2
CDR3: ASSHTSGRADEQF

size: many
J: TRBJ1-5
V: TRBV5-1
D: TRBD1
CDR3: ASSLQGHNQPQH

size: many
J: TRBJ2-2
V: TRBV7-9
D: TRBD1
CDR3: ASSSDRGHTGELF

size: many
J: TRBJ2-2
V: TRBV4-3
D: TRBD1
CDR3: ASSRVPTGGGGELF

size: many
J: TRBJ2-5
V: TRBV19
D: NA
CDR3: ASSKGKKETQY

size: many
J: TRBJ2-7
V: TRBV5-1
D: NA
CDR3: ASSLDGGGAAHEQY

size: many
J: TRBJ2-5
V: TRBV6-5
D: TRBD2
CDR3: ASSPQAGGEETQY

size: many
J: TRBJ1-4
V: TRBV5-1
D: NA
CDR3: ASSLDRGAGKLF

size: many
J: TRBJ1-1
V: TRBV6-2/TRBV6-3
D: TRBD1
CDR3: ASSLDRGTEAF

size: many
J: TRBJ2-3
V: TRBV7-2
D: NA
CDR3: ASSLGASGDTQY

size: many
J: TRBJ2-7
V: TRBV28
D: NA
CDR3: ASTPGTSYEQY

size: many
J: TRBJ2-5
V: TRBV28
D: NA
CDR3: ASSLSRGEGGETQY

size: many
J: TRBJ2-3
V: TRBV5-1
D: TRBD2
CDR3: ASSSGLAGGYTDTQY

size: few
J: TRBJ1-6
V: TRBV6-5
D: TRBD1
CDR3: ASTRTGGFGNSPLH

size: many
J: TRBJ1-5
V: TRBV12-3/TRBV12-4
D: TRBD1
CDR3: ASSSGQDQPQH

size: many
J: TRBJ2-7
V: TRBV5-1
D: NA
CDR3: ASSLDTAREEQY

size: many
J: TRBJ2-6
V: TRBV7-9
D: NA
CDR3: ASSFGYGARSGANVLT

size: medium-sized
J: TRBJ2-2
V: TRBV28
D: TRBD2
CDR3: ASSLAGGFTGELF

size: many
J: TRBJ2-2
V: TRBV5-6
D: NA
CDR3: ASSFFSSGELF

size: NA
J: TRBJ2-1
V: TRBV7-8
D: NA
CDR3: ASSLLAGGTYNEQF

size: few
J: TRBJ1-1
V: TRBV4-1
D: NA
CDR3: ASSRQVGDTEAF

size: many
J: TRBJ2-7
V: TRBV10-1
D: TRBD2
CDR3: ASSEIAGSGEQY

size: many
J: TRBJ2-2
V: TRBV18
D: NA
CDR3: ASSPGGGQTGELF

size: many
J: TRBJ2-3
V: TRBV10-1
D: NA
CDR3: ASSEADTQY

size: many
J: TRBJ2-7
V: TRBV28
D: TRBD1
CDR3: ASGQTGGTIYEQY

size: NA
J: TRBJ1-2
V: TRBV5-6
D: NA
CDR3: ASSPSNYGYT

size: NA
J: TRBJ2-5
V: TRBV9
D: TRBD2
CDR3: ASSAGGGLETQY

size: many
J: TRBJ2-5
V: TRBV11-2
D: NA
CDR3: ASSFAGRETQY

size: medium-sized
J: TRBJ2-6
V: TRBV29-1
D: NA
CDR3: SVRDLSSGANVLT

size: many
J: TRBJ1-2
V: TRBV20-1
D: NA
CDR3: SARIGGIVEARYT

size: medium-sized
J: TRBJ2-3
V: TRBV7-9
D: TRBD2
CDR3: ASSLNPVGSSGSEDTQY

size: NA
J: TRBJ2-2
V: TRBV6-6
D: NA
CDR3: ASSQTGYTGELF

size: medium-sized
J: TRBJ1-2
V: TRBV27
D: NA
CDR3: ASSWDGTDYGYT

size: many
J: TRBJ2-7
V: TRBV5-1
D: NA
CDR3: ASSLGDIYEQY